Each of the 7 T cell receptor beta chains below was sequenced from the same sample in a study of shared clonotypes between healthy human individuals. Profiled with immunoSEQ multiplex PCR; TCRdb holds only in-frame clones, not every one. This sample carries more than 2,000,000 clones, just over 90% of them seen once, and the ten largest clones take about 0.13%. Sequencing was performed on naive CD4+ T cells sorted from blood. Subset defined: CD45RA+ positively selected. These TCRs come from a man younger than 35 in good health.

The chain carries TRBV5-1 and TRBJ2-3; perhaps TRBD1 as D (6 bases). Germline V gene lookup returns CDR1 SGHRS and CDR2 YFSETQ. Trimming cost V 2 bases and J 1 base, with 11 bases left between them. The CDR3 has 15 amino acids. The CDR3 region is CASSFRGFGTDTQYF. CDR3 sequence (DNA): TGCGCCAGCAGCTTTAGGGGGTTCGGCACAGATACGCAGTATTTT.

V and J are TRBV18 and TRBJ1-3; D unresolved. Trimming shortened V by 1 base and J by 0 bases, and 7 bases separated the two germline ends. CDR3 length equals 15 residues. CDR1 and CDR2 from the germline V gene are KGHSH and LQKENI. The CDR3 nucleotides are TGTGCCAGCTCACCACAAATCGGCTCTGGAAACACCATATATTTT. Amino acids: CASSPQIGSGNTIYF.

In this sample, this clone turned up once. The chain combines TRBV7-2 with TRBJ1-4; a weak D match, TRBD1 (6 bases). The CDR3 has 13 residues. Germline CDR1 SGHTA, CDR2 FQGNSA. Trimming left V 3 bases short and J 13 bases short, with 15 bases between. The CDR3 DNA sequence: TGTGCCAGCAGCTTTATCTCGGGGGCTAGACTGTTTTTT. It translates to CASSFISGARLFF.

This chain uses TRBV7-2 with TRBJ1-1; D perhaps matches TRBD1 (6 bases). From germline, CDR1 is SGHTA and CDR2 FQGNSA. V was trimmed by 4 bases and J by 4 bases, leaving 10 bases between them. This CDR3 has 13 residues. The chain's CDR3 is CASSSQGSTEAFF. The CDR3, as DNA: TGTGCCAGCAGCTCCCAGGGGTCCACTGAAGCTTTCTTT.

This clone was seen more than once but under ten times. This chain links TRBV2 with TRBJ2-7; 7 bases match TRBD2. Trimming removed 3 bases from V and 5 bases from J; junction bases left unmatched: 10. Germline V gene sequence: CDR1 SNHLY, CDR2 FYNNEI. CDR3 length: 15 amino acids. In DNA form, the CDR3 reads TGTGCCAGCAGTGAGGACACGGGGGGTGTCCACGAGCAGTACTTC. Its protein is CASSEDTGGVHEQYF. Variable domain in full (rest from reference TRBV2 and TRBJ2-7): EPEVTQTPSHQVTQMGQEVILRCVPISNHLYFYWYRQILGQKVEFLVSFYNNEISEKSEIFDDQFSVERPDGSNFTLKIRSTKLEDSAMYFCASSEDTGGVHEQYFGPGTRLTVT.

The chain links TRBV6-1 to TRBJ2-3; D is perhaps TRBD2 (5 bases). Per the germline V gene, CDR1 is MNHNS and CDR2 is SASEGT. Trimming took 8 bases from V and 0 from J, leaving 15 bases between them. The CDR3 is made up of 15 amino acids. CDR3 DNA sequence: TGTGCCAGCGGCTCTAGCTATCTTAGCACAGATACGCAGTATTTT. It is translated as CASGSSYLSTDTQYF.

This chain joins TRBV28 and TRBJ2-3; D is perhaps TRBD1 or TRBD2 (5 bases each). CDR1 is MDHEN, CDR2 SYDVKM, per germline. Trimming removed 7 bases from V and 0 bases from J, with 14 bases in between. The CDR3 sequence is 15 residues long. CDR3 DNA: TGTGCCAGCACGTCCGGGACGGCGAGCACAGATACGCAGTATTTT. Amino acid sequence: CASTSGTASTDTQYF.